The next 7 T cell receptor beta chains were all read from a single sample in a study of cytomegalovirus exposure and HLA in healthy donors. Primers: 60 Vbeta forward and 13 Jbeta reverse. Using immunoSEQ multiplex PCR, the repertoire was profiled, and TCRdb retains in-frame clones only, with some absent. Of some 150,000 clones detected, roughly 9.7% appear once; the ten largest clones hold 1.5% to 2%. Sequencing was done on a sample of PBMCs. The receptors come from a man between 45 and 60 years old in good health and CMV-seronegative.

The genes are TRBV28 and TRBJ2-7; D remains unclear. The V gene lost 6 bases and the J gene lost 3 bases, with 6 bases spanning the gap. The CDR3 consists of 11 residues. Germline assignment: CDR1 MDHEN and CDR2 SYDVKM. The CDR3 DNA reads as TGTGCCAGCAGCCGGAGCTACGAGCAGTACTTC. Protein sequence: CASSRSYEQYF.

This clone was seen a handful of times. The CDR3 region is CASSSWGGGEDTQYF. CDR3 nucleotides: TGTGCCAGCAGTTCTTGGGGAGGGGGTGAGGATACGCAGTATTTT. The V gene is TRBV11-2, the J gene TRBJ2-3; a possible D gene is TRBD2 (7 bases). Germline V lookup: CDR1 SGHAT, CDR2 FQNNGV. The CDR3 length is 15 residues. V was clipped by 6 bases and J by 6 bases, with 19 bases between them. The whole variable domain, filled in from reference TRBV11-2 and TRBJ2-3, reads EAGVAQSPRYKIIEKRQSVAFWCNPISGHATLYWYQQILGQGPKLLIQFQNNGVVDDSQLPKDRFSAERLKGVDSTLKIQPAKLEDSAVYLCASSSWGGGEDTQYFGPGTRLTVL.

V is TRBV2 and J is TRBJ1-1; 9 bases match TRBD1. CDR3 length: 15 amino acids. CDR1 is SNHLY, CDR2 FYNNEI, per germline. The V and J ends lost 6 bases and 7 bases, in that order; junction bases with no gene match: 12. CDR3 bases: TGTGCCAGCAGATACTCTGGGACAGGGAGGAGTGAAGCTTTCTTT. It is translated as CASRYSGTGRSEAFF.

In its sample, this clone was seen a few times. The rearrangement links TRBV7-2 to TRBJ2-7; possible D gene TRBD2, 6 bases. The CDR3 has 15 amino acids. Germline-derived CDR1 and CDR2 are SGHTA and FQGNSA. V was shortened by 1 base and J by 0 bases, with 10 bases between the two germline ends. For the CDR3, the DNA is TGTGCCAGCAGCTTAGGCGGGGCCAACTCCTACGAGCAGTACTTC. The encoded protein is CASSLGGANSYEQYF.

V usage is TRBV28 and J usage is TRBJ1-5, with D possibly matching TRBD1 (5 bases). Trimming stripped 7 bases from V and 8 bases from J, with 18 bases between. Germline CDR1 reads MDHEN; CDR2 reads SYDVKM. The CDR3 length is 14 residues. CDR3 nucleotide sequence: TGTGCCAGCACCCTCCCCGGGGGGAAGAAGCCCCAGCATTTT. This codes for CASTLPGGKKPQHF. Filled out from reference TRBV28 and TRBJ1-5, the complete variable domain reads DVKVTQSSRYLVKRTGEKVFLECVQDMDHENMFWYRQDPGLGLRLIYFSYDVKMKEKGDIPEGYSVSREKKERFSLILESASTNQTSMYLCASTLPGGKKPQHFGDGTRLSIL.

J is TRBJ2-3 and V is TRBV6-4, with 9 bases lining up with TRBD2. The CDR3 loop spans 14 amino acids. The ends lost 8 bases at V and 4 bases at J; junction bases unmatched: 7. The germline V gene has CDR1 MRHNA and CDR2 SNTAGT. The CDR3 DNA reads TGTGCCAGCTCCCTAGCGGGAAGTTCAGATACGCAGTATTTT. Its protein is CASSLAGSSDTQYF.

In this sample, this clone turned up a few times. This chain uses TRBV29-1 with TRBJ1-1; D might be TRBD1 (5 bases). Trimming removed 6 bases at V and 8 bases at J, with 13 bases between. Germline assignment: CDR1 SQVTM and CDR2 ANQGSEA. This CDR3 is built from 11 residues. CDR3 region: CSVGGGNEAFF. Here the CDR3 DNA reads TGCAGCGTGGGGGGGGGTAACGAAGCTTTCTTT.